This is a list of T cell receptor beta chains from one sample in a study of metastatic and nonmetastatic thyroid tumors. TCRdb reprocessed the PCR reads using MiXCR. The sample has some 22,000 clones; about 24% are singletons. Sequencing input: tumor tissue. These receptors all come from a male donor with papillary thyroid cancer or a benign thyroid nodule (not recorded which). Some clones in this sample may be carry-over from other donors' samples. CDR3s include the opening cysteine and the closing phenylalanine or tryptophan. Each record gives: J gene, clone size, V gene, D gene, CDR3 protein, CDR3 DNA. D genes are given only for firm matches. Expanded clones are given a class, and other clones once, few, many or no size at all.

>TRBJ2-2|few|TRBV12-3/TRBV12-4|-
CASSLSGGTRELFF
TGTGCCAGCAGTTTGTCGGGTGGGACCAGGGAGCTGTTTTTT
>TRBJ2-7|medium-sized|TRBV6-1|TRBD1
CASSAPPDRPYEQYF
TGTGCCAGCAGCGCACCCCCGGACAGGCCCTACGAGCAGTACTTC
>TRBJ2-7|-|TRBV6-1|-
CASSSGTRSVKQYF
TGTGCCAGCAGTTCCGGGACTCGGAGTGTAAAGCAGTACTTC
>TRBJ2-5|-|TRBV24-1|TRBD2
CATSDVGTRGETQYF
TGTGCCACCAGTGATGTCGGGACGCGGGGGGAGACCCAGTACTTC
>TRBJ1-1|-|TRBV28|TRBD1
CASEGAGGAGGTEAFF
TGTGCCAGCGAGGGTGCAGGGGGCGCGGGAGGAACTGAAGCTTTCTTT
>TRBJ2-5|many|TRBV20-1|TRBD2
CSARGTSGRFRSWGTQYF
TGCAGTGCTAGGGGGACTAGCGGGAGGTTTCGGTCCTGGGGGACCCAGTACTTC
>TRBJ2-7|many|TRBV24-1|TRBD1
CATSDSGQVPRLYEQYF
TGTGCCACCAGTGATTCCGGACAGGTCCCTAGGCTCTACGAGCAGTACTTC
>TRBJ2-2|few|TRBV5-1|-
CANSLALEVHITGELFF
TGCGCCAACAGCTTAGCACTTGAGGTACATATCACCGGGGAGCTGTTTTTT
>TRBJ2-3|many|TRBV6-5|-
CASSYSIADTQYF
TGTGCCAGCAGTTACTCGATAGCAGATACGCAGTATTTT
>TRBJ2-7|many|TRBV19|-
CASSIGDSSYEQYF
TGTGCCAGTAGTATAGGTGACTCCTCCTACGAGCAGTACTTC
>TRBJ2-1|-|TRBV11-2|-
CASSPTGGCYNEQFF
TGTGCCAGCAGCCCTACCGGCGGATGCTACAATGAGCAGTTCTTC
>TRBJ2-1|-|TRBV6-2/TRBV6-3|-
CASSYSFGRRCWGVVDEQFF
TGTGCCAGCAGTTACTCTTTCGGCAGGCGATGTTGGGGAGTAGTCGATGAGCAGTTCTTC
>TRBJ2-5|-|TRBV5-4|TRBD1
CVSSPTDGQGARETQYF
TGTGTCAGCAGCCCAACTGACGGACAGGGGGCGCGTGAGACCCAGTACTTC
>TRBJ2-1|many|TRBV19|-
CASSWQQYNEQFF
TGTGCCAGTAGCTGGCAGCAGTACAATGAGCAGTTCTTC
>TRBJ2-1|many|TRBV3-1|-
CASGDRDIEQFF
TGTGCCAGCGGTGACCGGGACATTGAGCAGTTCTTC
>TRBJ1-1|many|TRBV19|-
CASSIPGARNTEAFF
TGTGCCAGTAGTATCCCAGGCGCCCGGAACACTGAAGCTTTCTTT
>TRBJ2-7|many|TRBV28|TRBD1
CASSLSGQGTYEQYF
TGTGCCAGCAGTTTATCGGGACAGGGGACCTACGAGCAGTACTTC
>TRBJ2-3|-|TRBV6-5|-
CANSFQGIGATTTDTQYF
TGTGCCAACAGTTTTCAGGGTATAGGTGCTACTACCACAGATACGCAGTATTTT
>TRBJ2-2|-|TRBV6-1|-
CASRRGSEGGELFF
TGTGCCAGCAGAAGAGGCAGTGAAGGCGGTGAGCTGTTTTTT
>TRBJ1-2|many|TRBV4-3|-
CASSQQALNRASNYGYTF
TGCGCCAGCAGCCAACAAGCATTAAACAGGGCGTCTAACTATGGCTACACCTTC
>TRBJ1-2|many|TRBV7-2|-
CASSPGHLDGYTF
TGTGCCAGCAGCCCCGGACACCTCGATGGCTACACCTTC
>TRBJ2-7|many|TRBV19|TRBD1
CASSATSGGEQYF
TGTGCCAGTAGTGCCACGTCAGGGGGCGAGCAGTACTTC
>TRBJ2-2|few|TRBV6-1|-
CASSSEFTGELFF
TGTGCCAGCAGTTCCGAATTCACCGGGGAGCTGTTTTTT
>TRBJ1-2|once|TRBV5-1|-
CASSLTDNYGYTF
TGCGCCAGCAGCCTGACAGACAACTATGGCTACACCTTC
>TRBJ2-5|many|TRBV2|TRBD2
CASSELAGVTETQYF
TGTGCCAGCAGTGAACTAGCGGGAGTCACAGAGACCCAGTACTTC
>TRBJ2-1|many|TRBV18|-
CASSAGQYNEQFF
TGTGCCAGCTCAGCCGGACAGTACAATGAGCAGTTCTTC
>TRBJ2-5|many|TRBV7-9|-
CASSLGNQETQYF
TGTGCCAGCAGCTTGGGCAACCAAGAGACCCAGTACTTC
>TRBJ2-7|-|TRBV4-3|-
CASSQLKVSEQYF
TGCGCCAGCAGCCAATTGAAGGTGAGCGAGCAGTACTTC